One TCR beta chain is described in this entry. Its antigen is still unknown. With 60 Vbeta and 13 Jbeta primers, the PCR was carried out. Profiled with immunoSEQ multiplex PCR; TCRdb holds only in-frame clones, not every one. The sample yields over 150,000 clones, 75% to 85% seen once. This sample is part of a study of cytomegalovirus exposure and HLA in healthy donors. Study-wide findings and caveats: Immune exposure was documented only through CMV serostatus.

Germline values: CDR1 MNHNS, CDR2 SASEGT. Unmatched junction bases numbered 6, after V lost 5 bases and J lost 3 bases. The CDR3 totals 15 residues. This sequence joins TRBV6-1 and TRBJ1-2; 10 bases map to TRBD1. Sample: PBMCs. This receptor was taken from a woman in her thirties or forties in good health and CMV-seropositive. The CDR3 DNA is TGTGCCAGCAGTCCCCGGACAGGGGGGGACTATGGCTACACCTTC. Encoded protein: CASSPRTGGDYGYTF.